The subject of this entry is one TCR beta chain. One entry per CDR3 protein, called by TCRdb with MiXCR from the 5' RACE reads. The repertoire holds 65,000 to 70,000 distinct CDR3 sequences, with 9.5% to 13% as singletons. This sample was taken from a study of early T cells in non-severe SARS-CoV-2 infection. Deletions cut 3 bases from V and 3 bases from J, with 9 bases between. The CDR3 totals 14 residues. The V gene's germline CDR1 is MDHEN and CDR2 SYDVKM. Sequencing used whole blood. The chain links TRBV28 to TRBJ1-5; D is undetermined. This receptor was obtained from an adult who was a healthcare worker with PCR-confirmed SARS-CoV-2 infection or an uninfected control (not recorded which). This CDR3 reads CASSLGHYNQPQHF. The CDR3 DNA sequence: TGTGCCAGCAGTTTGGGTCACTACAATCAGCCCCAGCATTTT.